Listed below are T cell receptor beta chains from one sample, sequenced in a study of identical twins. TCRdb processed the 5' RACE reads anew with MiXCR; each CDR3 protein has one entry. The table shows around 530,000 distinct CDR3 sequences, with roughly 15% occurring only once. These data were likewise used in another study, on yellow fever vaccine responses in identical twins.

The sample consisted of CD4+ T cells sorted from blood. These receptor sequences come from a woman aged 18-29 years in good health. The CDR3 runs from the conserved cysteine through the conserved F or W. Each record gives: J gene, V gene, CDR3 protein.

j_call: TRBJ1-2; v_call: TRBV28; cdr3_aa: CASSQAADLGYTF
j_call: TRBJ1-4; v_call: TRBV9; cdr3_aa: CASSASWGTNEKLFF
j_call: TRBJ2-7; v_call: TRBV7-9; cdr3_aa: CASSPLGRDFYEQYF
j_call: TRBJ2-7; v_call: TRBV7-7; cdr3_aa: CASSSWDRPYEQYF
j_call: TRBJ2-3; v_call: TRBV7-9; cdr3_aa: CASSSNTALSTDTQYF
j_call: TRBJ2-7; v_call: TRBV11-2; cdr3_aa: CATTTYAASYEQYF
j_call: TRBJ2-1; v_call: TRBV28; cdr3_aa: CASSYEALGNEQFF
j_call: TRBJ2-3; v_call: TRBV18; cdr3_aa: CASSLMPGTITADTQYF
j_call: TRBJ1-3; v_call: TRBV4-1; cdr3_aa: CASSQDGQIIGNTIYF
j_call: TRBJ2-5; v_call: TRBV12-3/TRBV12-4; cdr3_aa: CASSFASGSKETQYF
j_call: TRBJ2-3; v_call: TRBV2; cdr3_aa: CASRWGEDTDTQYF
j_call: TRBJ2-4; v_call: TRBV20-1; cdr3_aa: CSARDHPSKNIQYF
j_call: TRBJ2-5; v_call: TRBV20-1; cdr3_aa: CSARVSGGWQETQYF
j_call: TRBJ2-7; v_call: TRBV2; cdr3_aa: CASRTRDRGVEQYF
j_call: TRBJ2-2; v_call: TRBV7-9; cdr3_aa: CASSWASGSAGELFF
j_call: TRBJ2-3; v_call: TRBV9; cdr3_aa: CASSVGLAGFDTDTQYF
j_call: TRBJ2-7; v_call: TRBV6-2/TRBV6-3; cdr3_aa: CASSLGTLDEQYF
j_call: TRBJ2-5; v_call: TRBV12-3/TRBV12-4; cdr3_aa: CASSFLGSGQETQYF
j_call: TRBJ2-7; v_call: TRBV12-3/TRBV12-4; cdr3_aa: CASKKDPGGHYEQYF
j_call: TRBJ2-1; v_call: TRBV25-1; cdr3_aa: CASSSGGSNNEQFF
j_call: TRBJ2-4; v_call: TRBV20-1; cdr3_aa: CSAGTQGVNIQYF
j_call: TRBJ2-7; v_call: TRBV28; cdr3_aa: CASSHRLRRYEQYF
j_call: TRBJ1-1; v_call: TRBV7-9; cdr3_aa: CASSLPTDNTEAFF
j_call: TRBJ2-2; v_call: TRBV24-1; cdr3_aa: CATSYTGMLFF
j_call: TRBJ2-3; v_call: TRBV4-1; cdr3_aa: CASSQVLAGQVDTQYF
j_call: TRBJ2-2; v_call: TRBV7-8; cdr3_aa: CASSPGTSGGNGELFF
j_call: TRBJ1-6; v_call: TRBV6-1; cdr3_aa: CASRHRDRDNSPLHF
j_call: TRBJ2-1; v_call: TRBV12-3/TRBV12-4; cdr3_aa: CASRTKERGSYNEQFF
j_call: TRBJ2-1; v_call: TRBV20-1; cdr3_aa: CSARGPSNSYNEQFF
j_call: TRBJ1-2; v_call: TRBV28; cdr3_aa: CASSTISGGYTF
j_call: TRBJ2-3; v_call: TRBV10-3; cdr3_aa: CAISRDKSTDTQYF
j_call: TRBJ1-2; v_call: TRBV12-3/TRBV12-4; cdr3_aa: CASSLQDRGVGYTF
j_call: TRBJ2-3; v_call: TRBV29-1; cdr3_aa: CSADSANTDTQYF
j_call: TRBJ2-1; v_call: TRBV24-1; cdr3_aa: CATSDESSYNEQFF
j_call: TRBJ1-1; v_call: TRBV6-5; cdr3_aa: CASSQGQEAFF
j_call: TRBJ1-1; v_call: TRBV12-3/TRBV12-4; cdr3_aa: CASSLTSGTEAFF
j_call: TRBJ2-1; v_call: TRBV20-1; cdr3_aa: CSAREGAFYNEQFF
j_call: TRBJ1-2; v_call: TRBV20-1; cdr3_aa: CSARDRDGSGYTF
j_call: TRBJ2-5; v_call: TRBV28; cdr3_aa: CATTKGPGTSERETQYF